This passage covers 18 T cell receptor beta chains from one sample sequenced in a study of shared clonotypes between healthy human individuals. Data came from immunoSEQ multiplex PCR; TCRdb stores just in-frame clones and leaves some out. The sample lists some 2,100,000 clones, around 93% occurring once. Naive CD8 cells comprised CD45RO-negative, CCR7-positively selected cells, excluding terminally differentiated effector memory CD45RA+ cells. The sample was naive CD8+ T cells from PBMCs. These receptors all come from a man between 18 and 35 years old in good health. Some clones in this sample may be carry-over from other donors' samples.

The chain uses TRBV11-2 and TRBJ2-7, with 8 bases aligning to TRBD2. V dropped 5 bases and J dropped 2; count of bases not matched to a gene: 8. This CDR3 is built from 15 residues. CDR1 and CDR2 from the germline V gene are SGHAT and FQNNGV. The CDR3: CASSITSGPAYEQYF. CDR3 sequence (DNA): TGTGCCAGCAGCATCACTAGCGGACCCGCCTACGAGCAGTACTTC.

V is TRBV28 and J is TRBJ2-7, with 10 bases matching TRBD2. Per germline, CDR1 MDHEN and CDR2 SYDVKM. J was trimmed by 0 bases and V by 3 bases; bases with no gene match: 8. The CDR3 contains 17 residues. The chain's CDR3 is CASSFEVAGGYSYEQYF. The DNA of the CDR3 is TGTGCCAGCAGTTTTGAGGTAGCGGGAGGTTACTCCTACGAGCAGTACTTC.

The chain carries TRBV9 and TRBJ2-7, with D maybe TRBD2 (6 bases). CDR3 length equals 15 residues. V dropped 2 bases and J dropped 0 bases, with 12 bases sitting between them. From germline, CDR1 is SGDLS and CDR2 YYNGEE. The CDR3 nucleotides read TGTGCCAGCAGCGTGGGACTCACTACCTCCTACGAGCAGTACTTC. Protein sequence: CASSVGLTTSYEQYF.

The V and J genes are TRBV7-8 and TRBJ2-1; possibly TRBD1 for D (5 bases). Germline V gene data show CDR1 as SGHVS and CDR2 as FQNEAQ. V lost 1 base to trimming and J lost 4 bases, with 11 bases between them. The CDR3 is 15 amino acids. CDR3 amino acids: CASSLGLHRYNEQFF. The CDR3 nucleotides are TGTGCCAGCAGCTTAGGCCTCCACAGGTACAATGAGCAGTTCTTC.

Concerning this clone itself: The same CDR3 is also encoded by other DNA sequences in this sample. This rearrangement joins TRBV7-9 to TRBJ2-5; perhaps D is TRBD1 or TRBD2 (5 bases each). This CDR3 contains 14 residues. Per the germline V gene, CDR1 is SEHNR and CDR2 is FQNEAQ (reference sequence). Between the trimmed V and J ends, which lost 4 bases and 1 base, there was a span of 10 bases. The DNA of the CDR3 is TGTGCCAGCAGCTCTCCGGGGACCCAAGAGACCCAGTACTTC. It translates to CASSSPGTQETQYF.

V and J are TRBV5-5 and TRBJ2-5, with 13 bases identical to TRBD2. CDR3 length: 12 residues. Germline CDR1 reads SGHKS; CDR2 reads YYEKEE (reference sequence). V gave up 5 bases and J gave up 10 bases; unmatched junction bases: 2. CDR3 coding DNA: TGTGCCAGCAGACTAGCGGGAGGGGACCAGTACTTC. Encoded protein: CASRLAGGDQYF.

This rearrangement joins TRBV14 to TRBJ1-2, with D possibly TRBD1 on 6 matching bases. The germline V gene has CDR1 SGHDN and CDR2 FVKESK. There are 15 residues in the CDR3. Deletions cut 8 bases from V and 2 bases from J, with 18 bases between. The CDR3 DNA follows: TGTGCCAGCTCGAAAACAGGGCAGGTGAACTATGGCTACACCTTC. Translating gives CASSKTGQVNYGYTF.

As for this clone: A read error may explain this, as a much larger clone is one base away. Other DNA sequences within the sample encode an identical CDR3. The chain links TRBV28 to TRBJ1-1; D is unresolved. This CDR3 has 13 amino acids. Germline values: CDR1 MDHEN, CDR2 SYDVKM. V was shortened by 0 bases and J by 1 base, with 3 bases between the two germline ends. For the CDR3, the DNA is TGTGCCAGCAGTTTATGGGGGAACACTGAAGCTTTCTTT. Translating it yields CASSLWGNTEAFF.

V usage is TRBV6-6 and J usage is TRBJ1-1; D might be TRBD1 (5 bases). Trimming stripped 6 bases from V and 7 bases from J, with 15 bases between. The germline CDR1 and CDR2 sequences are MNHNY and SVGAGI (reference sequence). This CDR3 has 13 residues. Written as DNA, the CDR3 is TGTGCCAGCAGCCTATATAGGGGAGGTGAAGCTTTCTTT. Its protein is CASSLYRGGEAFF.

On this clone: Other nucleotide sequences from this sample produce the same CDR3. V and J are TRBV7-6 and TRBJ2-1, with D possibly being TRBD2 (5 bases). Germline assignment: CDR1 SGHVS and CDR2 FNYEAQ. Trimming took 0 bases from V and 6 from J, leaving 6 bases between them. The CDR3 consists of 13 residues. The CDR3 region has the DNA TGTGCCAGCAGCTTAGCCCGGGGCAATGAGCAGTTCTTC. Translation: CASSLARGNEQFF.

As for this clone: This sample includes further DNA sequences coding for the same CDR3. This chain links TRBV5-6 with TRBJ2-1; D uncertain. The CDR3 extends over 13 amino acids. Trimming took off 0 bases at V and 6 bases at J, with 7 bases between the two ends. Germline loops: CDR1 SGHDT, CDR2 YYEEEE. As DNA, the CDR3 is TGTGCCAGCAGCTTGGCCAGTAGCAATGAGCAGTTCTTC. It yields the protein CASSLASSNEQFF.

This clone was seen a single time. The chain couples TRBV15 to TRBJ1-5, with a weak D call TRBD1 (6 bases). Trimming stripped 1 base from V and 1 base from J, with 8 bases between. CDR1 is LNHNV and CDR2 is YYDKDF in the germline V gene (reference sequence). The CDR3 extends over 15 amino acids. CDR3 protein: CATSRVGTSNQPQHF. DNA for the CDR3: TGTGCCACCAGCAGAGTCGGGACAAGCAATCAGCCCCAGCATTTT.

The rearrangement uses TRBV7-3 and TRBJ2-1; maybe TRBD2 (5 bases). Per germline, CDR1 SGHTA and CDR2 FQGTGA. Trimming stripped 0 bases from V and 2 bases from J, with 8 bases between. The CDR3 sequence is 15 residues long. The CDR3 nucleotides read TGTGCCAGCAGCTTAACTCGCGGGCCCTACAATGAGCAGTTCTTC. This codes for CASSLTRGPYNEQFF. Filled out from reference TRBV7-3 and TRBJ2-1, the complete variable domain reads GAGVSQTPSNKVTEKGKYVELRCDPISGHTALYWYRQSLGQGPEFLIYFQGTGAADDSGLPNDRFFAVRPEGSVSTLKIQRTERGDSAVYLCASSLTRGPYNEQFFGPGTRLTVL.

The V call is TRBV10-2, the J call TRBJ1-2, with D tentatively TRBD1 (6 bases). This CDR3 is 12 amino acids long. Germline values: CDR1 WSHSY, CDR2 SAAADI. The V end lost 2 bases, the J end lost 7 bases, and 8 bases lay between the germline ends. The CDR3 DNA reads TGCGCCAGCAGTGAGAACAGGGCTGGCTACACCTTC. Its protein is CASSENRAGYTF.

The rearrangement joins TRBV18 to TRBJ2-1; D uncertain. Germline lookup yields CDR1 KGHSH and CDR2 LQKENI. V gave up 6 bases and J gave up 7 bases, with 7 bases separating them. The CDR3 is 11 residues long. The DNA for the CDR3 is TGTGCCAGCTCCTTTCAGAATGAGCAGTTCTTC. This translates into CASSFQNEQFF. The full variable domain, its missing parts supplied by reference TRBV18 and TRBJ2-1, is NAGVMQNPRHLVRRRGQEARLRCSPMKGHSHVYWYRQLPEEGLKFMVYLQKENIIDESGMPKERFSAEFPKEGPSILRIQQVVRGDSAAYFCASSFQNEQFFGPGTRLTVL.

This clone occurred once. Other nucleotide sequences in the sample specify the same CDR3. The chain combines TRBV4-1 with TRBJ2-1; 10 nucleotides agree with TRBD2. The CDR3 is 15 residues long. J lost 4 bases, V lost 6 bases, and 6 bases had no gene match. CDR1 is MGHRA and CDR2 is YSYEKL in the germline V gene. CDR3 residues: CASRRTSGVYNEQFF. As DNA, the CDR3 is TGCGCCAGCAGAAGGACTAGCGGAGTTTACAATGAGCAGTTCTTC.

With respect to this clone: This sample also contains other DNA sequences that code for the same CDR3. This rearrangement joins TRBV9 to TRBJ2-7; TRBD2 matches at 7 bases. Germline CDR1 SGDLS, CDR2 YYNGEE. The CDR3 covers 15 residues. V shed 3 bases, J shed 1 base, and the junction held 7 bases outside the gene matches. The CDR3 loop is CASSEGGTSSYEQYF. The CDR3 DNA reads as TGTGCCAGCAGCGAGGGAGGGACGTCGTCCTACGAGCAGTACTTC. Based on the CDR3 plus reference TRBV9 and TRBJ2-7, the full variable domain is DSGVTQTPKHLITATGQRVTLRCSPRSGDLSVYWYQQSLDQGLQFLIQYYNGEERAKGNILERFSAQQFPDLHSELNLSSLELGDSALYFCASSEGGTSSYEQYFGPGTRLTVT.

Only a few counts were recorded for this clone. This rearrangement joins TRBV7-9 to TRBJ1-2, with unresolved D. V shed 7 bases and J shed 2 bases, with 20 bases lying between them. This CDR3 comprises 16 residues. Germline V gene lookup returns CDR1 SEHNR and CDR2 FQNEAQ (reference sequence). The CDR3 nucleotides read TGTGCCAGCACACCGTCACAACAGACTCAAAACTATGGCTACACCTTC. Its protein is CASTPSQQTQNYGYTF. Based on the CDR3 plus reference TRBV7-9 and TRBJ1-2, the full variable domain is DTGVSQNPRHKITKRGQNVTFRCDPISEHNRLYWYRQTLGQGPEFLTYFQNEAQLEKSRLLSDRFSAERPKGSFSTLEIQRTEQGDSAMYLCASTPSQQTQNYGYTFGSGTRLTVV.